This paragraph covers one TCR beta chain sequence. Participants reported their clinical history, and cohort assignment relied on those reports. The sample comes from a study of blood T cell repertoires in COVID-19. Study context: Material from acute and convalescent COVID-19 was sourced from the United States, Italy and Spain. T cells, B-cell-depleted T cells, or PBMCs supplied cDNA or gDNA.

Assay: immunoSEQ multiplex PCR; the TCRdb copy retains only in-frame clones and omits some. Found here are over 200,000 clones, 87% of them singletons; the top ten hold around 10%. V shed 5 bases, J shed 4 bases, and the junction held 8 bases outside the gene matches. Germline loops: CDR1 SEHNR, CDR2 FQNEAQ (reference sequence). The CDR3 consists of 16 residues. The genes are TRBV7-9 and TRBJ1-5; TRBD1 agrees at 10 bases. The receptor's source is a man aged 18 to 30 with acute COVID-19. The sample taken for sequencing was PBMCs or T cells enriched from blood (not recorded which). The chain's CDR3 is CASSPWTGGSNQPQHF. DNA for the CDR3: TGTGCCAGCAGCCCATGGACAGGGGGGAGTAATCAGCCCCAGCATTTT.